This paragraph reports one T cell receptor beta chain. No antigen is known for it. Certain patients, namely those with other autoimmune diseases, uncontrolled infections, pregnancy or lactation, were excluded. The germline V gene has CDR1 SGHAT and CDR2 FQNNGV. The CDR3 runs to 14 residues. Deletions cut 1 base from V and 0 bases from J, with 7 bases between. The data were taken from a study of Graves' ophthalmopathy and Graves' hyperthyroidism. Study-wide background: Sampling took place at initial diagnosis, with peripheral blood obtained before any treatment. Study-level findings and limits: Its predictions of ophthalmopathy progression gave the model 60% to 71% sensitivity and 72% to 75% specificity.

RNA transcripts were the template, and TCR beta CDR3 regions were amplified from them. The authors performed first-round RT-PCR with HTBI primers and then a second-round multiplex PCR. Each CDR3 protein is one row after TCRdb ran MiXCR on the multiplex PCR reads. Of hundreds of thousands of distinct CDR3 sequences listed, about two fifths were seen once; the top ten hold over 2.5%. The source of this sequence is an adult man with Graves' ophthalmopathy. Sequenced input: peripheral blood. This sequence joins TRBV11-2 and TRBJ2-7; D unresolved. The CDR3 DNA reads TGTGCCAGCAGCTTAGGCGGAAGCTCCTACGAGCAGTACGTC. Its translation: CASSLGGSSYEQYV.